This record covers a single TCR beta chain. This clonotype was observed a handful of times. The antigen it binds to is not known. Base-call qualities are not available, and no considerably larger clone is one nucleotide away. V ends up 5 bases short and J 1 base short, with an unmatched junction base count of 4. Counted from cysteine to phenylalanine, this CDR3 has 14 amino acids. Here the CDR3 DNA is all that survives: 42 bases in frame from base 1. Based on the germline V gene, the CDR1 and CDR2 sequences are SQVTM and ANQGSEA. The method was RACE. Instrument used: NextSeq 500. Library preparation attached unique molecular identifiers to individual cDNA molecules for quantitative, reproducible TCR counting. The authors processed their data as follows. A median of approximately 96,000 TCRs per sample was observed, with a range of about 20,000 to 690,600. V, J and CDR3 annotation of the TCR reads was carried out using the Decombinator software suite. For PS versus PT1 abundance plots, all samples were subsampled to the same number of TCRs (28,000). Expanded TCRs were defined as absent before sensitization and observed at least eight times at the 2-week time point. The raw public reads went through TCRdb reprocessing: fastp at Q25, MiXCR clone calling, in-frame beta chains kept. Rows are combined by CDR3 protein, so each entry shows the most common genes and DNA. V and J calls and clone size were set by TCRdb, not the authors. This sample gives some 120,000 distinct CDR3 sequences in total; about 8.2% of them show up just once. Roughly 1.6% of the sample comes from the top ten.

These data are taken from a study of human T cells and chemical hapten exposure (dated by TCRdb to about 2021). In the study overall: Libraries were pooled for sequencing, and variation in per-sample TCR yields was attributed mainly to small differences in library volumes within the pool. The study tracked peripheral blood TCR repertoire changes in vivo during primary and secondary sensitization to the hapten diphenylcyclopropenone (DPC) in alopecia patients. From each blood RNA sample, both TCR alpha and TCR beta chains were sequenced.

Results and caveats for the whole study, not just this receptor: DPC sensitization did not change how many TCRs were above 1 in 1000 frequency, and no evidence was found of alterations in global repertoire structure. After repeated subsampling, the strength of the expansion versus patch-test correlation and the threshold at which it became significant changed.

Interpreted using the paper, the time point label stands for: healthy volunteer bleed at 2 weeks. Unfractionated whole blood was collected in Tempus Blood RNA tubes, and total RNA was extracted from that blood. Roughly 5 healthy volunteers were used as TCR sequencing controls and were bled at day 0, 2 weeks and 6 weeks. This clonotype was sampled from a male donor in good health. Some clones in this sample may be carry-over from other donors' samples. The receptor chain draws on TRBV29-1 and TRBJ2-2; 7 central bases correspond to TRBD1. What was sequenced was whole blood. Read as DNA, the sequence is TGCAGCGTTTCGACAGGGTTGAACACCGGGGAGCTGTTTTTT. This codes for CSVSTGLNTGELFF.